This record looks at one T cell receptor beta chain sequence and its context. Its antigen is not known. Measured with immunoSEQ multiplex PCR; TCRdb has only the in-frame clones, and not every one. The sample shows 100,000 to 150,000 clones, more than 85% of them seen only once. The CDR3 length is 14 residues. The V and J ends lost 3 bases and 4 bases, in that order; junction bases with no gene match: 3. Germline values: CDR1 LGHNA, CDR2 YNFKEQ. This sample is drawn from a study of T cell responses to AZD1222 COVID-19 vaccine. Points from the study as a whole: The repertoires were collected only after the peak T cell response. White British people made up most donors, females outnumbered males, and clonal diversity was possibly underestimated. Spike-specific TCR breadth rose after two AZD1222 doses, and depth rose as well.

The specimen was peripheral blood, collected 28 days after the second AZD1222 dose. The J gene is TRBJ1-2, the V gene TRBV4-2; 9 bases are shared with TRBD1. This TCR derives from an adult who received the AZD1222 COVID-19 vaccine. CDR3 region: CASSQETGGYGYTF. In nucleotides, the CDR3 is TGTGCCAGCAGCCAGGAGACAGGGGGCTATGGCTACACCTTC.